This T cell receptor (beta chain) was observed in a study of CD8+ T cells in alopecia areata (dated by TCRdb to 2016 to 2018). Background on the whole study: Treated patients were enrolled in an open-label pilot trial of oral tofacitinib at 5 to 10 mg twice daily for moderate-to-severe alopecia areata. Tofacitinib was administered for 6 to 18 months, and 6 months of follow-up off drug were then conducted to assess delayed response and recurrence. The study used high-throughput TCRbeta sequencing to examine T cell clonal expansion in alopecia areata, in both the C3H/HeJ mouse model and human patients. In humans, TCRbeta sequencing was performed on scalp tissue and on sorted CD4+ and CD8+ peripheral blood T cells from healthy controls and from patients with patchy or totalis/universalis alopecia areata. Biopsies were taken from tofacitinib-treated patients at baseline and at 4 and 24 weeks of treatment, and a later scalp biopsy was taken in several of the tofacitinib-treated patients. Clonality in the scalp was compared among normal scalp (n=4), patchy alopecia areata scalp (n=8), and alopecia totalis/universalis scalp (n=8). RNA was obtained with the PAXgene miRNA kit for fixed scalp, the miRNeasy kit for PBMCs, and the RNeasy kit for mouse skin. immunoSEQ multiplex PCR using 35 Vbeta forward primers and 13 Jbeta reverse primers was used to amplify TCRbeta CDR3 regions.

This clone appeared a few times. The target of this receptor is not known. Base qualities were left out, and no much larger clone turns up one base away. The library was made by the immunoSEQ multiplex PCR assay. For TCR sequencing, RNA was extracted from every sample and reverse transcribed into cDNA to serve as template. SuperScript III was used for first-strand cDNA synthesis, primed with a 2:1 mix of oligo-dT and random hexamers. Amplification bias was assessed with a synthetic immune receptor repertoire, and residual bias was removed computationally. The study's own analysis went as follows. Raw reads were preprocessed for error removal, and CDR3 was defined according to IMGT conventions as running from the conserved cysteine to phenylalanine. To get clonality, Shannon entropy was normalized by log2 of the number of productive unique TCRs and the result was subtracted from 1. CD4 or CD8 identity of scalp clones was inferred by cross-referencing scalp TCRbeta sequences with sorted blood CD4 and CD8 repertoires. Sourced from immuneACCESS, this table was stored by TCRdb with only in-frame sequences that have V and J called. A share of the clones is absent; for the studies checked, an unresolved V gene accounts for under half, and the remainder has no known explanation. V and J calls and clone size come straight from that table; D and trimming were deduced from the DNA. Recorded for this sample are about 180,000 clones; around 63% of them occurred a single time. The ten top clones hold 1.7% of the sample.

General conclusions and limits of the study: Resident alphabeta T cells in normal human skin are also sequenced, complicating scalp TCR repertoire analysis, unlike mouse skin dominated by gammadelta T cells. Higher clonality and more expanded CD8+ clones were observed in lesional scalp than in normal scalp, particularly in alopecia totalis/universalis, a finding suggestive of antigenic drive. Compared with mice, TCR sequences shared between patients were less clear, possibly partly because of HLA diversity across the patient population.

According to the study, the label for this sample's time point signals: baseline before oral tofacitinib. From alopecia areata patients, peripheral blood was collected along with lesional scalp punch biopsies. After PBMCs were isolated by density centrifugation and stained for CD3, CD4 and CD8, a FACSAria was used to sort CD4+ and CD8+ T cells. From its cysteine to its phenylalanine, the CDR3 spans 13 amino acids. The CDR3 DNA has 39 bases and is translated from base 1. Per the germline V gene, SGHRS is the CDR1 and YFSETQ is the CDR2. V lost 4 bases and J lost 4 bases; the stretch between them is 9 bases long.

The source material was CD4+ T cells sorted from blood, sampled at week 0. This receptor was obtained from a human donor with alopecia areata. Recombination joined TRBV5-1 with TRBJ2-1; the D gene is perhaps TRBD2, from 5 matching bases. The nucleotides are TGCGCCAGCAGCGAGGACTCTTACAATGAGCAGTTCTTC. Its protein reads: CASSEDSYNEQFF. When the CDR3 is completed using the reference TRBV5-1 and TRBJ2-1 genes on either side, the full variable domain is KAGVTQTPRYLIKTRGQQVTLSCSPISGHRSVSWYQQTPGQGLQFLFEYFSETQRNKGNFPGRFSGRQFSNSRSEMNVSTLELGDSALYLCASSEDSYNEQFFGPGTRLTVL.